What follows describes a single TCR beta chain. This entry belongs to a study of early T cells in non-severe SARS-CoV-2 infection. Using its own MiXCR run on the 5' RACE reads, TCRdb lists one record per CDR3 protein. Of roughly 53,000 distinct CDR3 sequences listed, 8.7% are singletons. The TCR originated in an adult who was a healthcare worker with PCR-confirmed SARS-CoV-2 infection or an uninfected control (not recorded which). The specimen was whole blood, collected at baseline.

The CDR3 loop reads CASTPGGPYEQYF. CDR3 nucleotides: TGTGCCAGTACCCCGGGGGGGCCCTACGAGCAGTACTTC. The chain recombines TRBV19 with TRBJ2-7, with 8 bases identical to TRBD2. CDR3 length: 13 amino acids. CDR1 LNHDA and CDR2 SQIVND come from the germline V gene (reference sequence). Trimming at V came to 7 bases and at J to 2 bases, leaving 4 bases not matched to a gene.